A single sample is the source of the 11 T cell receptor beta chains below, sequenced in a study of regulatory T cells in long-lasting Graves disease. CDR3 regions were amplified by Arm-PCR using iRepertoire HTBI primers to build TCR beta libraries. A single record per CDR3 protein comes from TCRdb applying MiXCR to the multiplex PCR reads. The table lists roughly 500,000 distinct CDR3 sequences, about 14% of them singletons. Specified time point: newly diagnosed GD, antithyroid drugs for less than 3 months. Making the TCR library involved RNA that had been extracted from PBMCs. This sample also appeared in a second study, on T cells in Graves' hyperthyroidism and ophthalmopathy.

This specimen consisted of peripheral blood mononuclear cells (PBMCs), obtained at new diagnosis, from a patient treated with antithyroid drugs. These receptors came from a man younger than 40 with Graves disease.

This clonotype has more than one count but fewer than ten. The V and J genes are TRBV13 and TRBJ1-5; D might be TRBD1 (5 bases). The germline CDR1 and CDR2 sequences are PRHDT and FYEKMQ (reference sequence). The V gene lost 4 bases and the J gene lost 2 bases, with 9 bases spanning the gap. CDR3 size: 14 residues. The DNA of the CDR3 is TGTGCCAGCAGCTCCGGGGCTGGCAATCAGCCCCAGCATTTT. Protein sequence: CASSSGAGNQPQHF.

This clonotype was counted at least ten times. The CDR3 sequence is CASSYSGGAGGNEQFF. For the CDR3, the DNA is TGTGCCAGCAGTTACTCTGGGGGGGCGGGGGGCAATGAGCAGTTCTTC. This sequence joins TRBV6-5 and TRBJ2-1; 8 nucleotides match TRBD2. Germline V gene data show CDR1 as MNHEY and CDR2 as SVGAGI. Unmatched junction bases numbered 7, after V lost 0 bases and J lost 6 bases. CDR3 size: 16 residues.

At least ten counts were recorded for this clonotype. The chain joins TRBV12-3 or TRBV12-4 to TRBJ1-1; 9 bases agree with TRBD1. This CDR3 spans 14 amino acids. With 5 bases clipped from V and 4 bases from J, the junction kept 5 bases outside the gene matches. This chain's CDR3 is CASSQQGAGTEAFF. The DNA of the CDR3 is TGTGCCAGCAGTCAACAGGGGGCAGGCACTGAAGCTTTCTTT.

The sample holds one count of this clonotype. The V call is TRBV10-2, the J call TRBJ2-7, with 10 bases aligning to TRBD2. V shed 4 bases, J shed 1 base, and the junction held 4 bases outside the gene matches. Germline CDR1 WSHSY, CDR2 SAAADI. The CDR3 totals 15 residues. CDR3 loop: CASSGKLAGSYEQYF. CDR3 in DNA: TGCGCCAGCAGTGGGAAACTAGCGGGGTCCTACGAGCAGTACTTC.

This clonotype was recorded many times. CDR3 DNA sequence: TGTGCCAGCAGTTCCCACAGGGGAGGCAATCAGCCCCAGCATTTT. As protein: CASSSHRGGNQPQHF. The chain joins TRBV12-3 or TRBV12-4 to TRBJ1-5, with TRBD1 matching 7 bases. V lost 4 bases and J lost 2; bases outside the gene matches: 5. The CDR3 loop spans 15 amino acids.

This clonotype came up a few times. This may be a read error, as it is one base from a much larger clone. V is TRBV2 and J is TRBJ1-1; no clear D. CDR3 length: 15 amino acids. Per the germline V gene, CDR1 is SNHLY and CDR2 is FYNNEI. The CDR3 spells CVSSEEGITNTEAFF. CDR3 bases: TGTGTCAGCAGTGAAGAAGGGATTACGAACACTGAAGCTTTCTTT.

This clonotype was observed many times. CDR3 sequence: CASSEEAVNNSPLHF. The CDR3 nucleotides are TGTGCCAGCAGTGAAGAGGCGGTGAATAATTCACCCCTCCACTTT. The rearrangement uses TRBV2 and TRBJ1-6; D remains unclear. CDR1 and CDR2 (germline): SNHLY, FYNNEI. Trimming removed 1 base at V and 5 bases at J, with 9 bases between. The CDR3 runs to 15 residues.

This sequence joins TRBV11-2 and TRBJ2-2; 16 nucleotides agree with TRBD2. Germline V CDR1 and CDR2: SGHAT, FQNNGV. The CDR3 loop spans 20 amino acids. Losses at the gene ends were 3 bases for V and 4 bases for J; bases not matched to a gene: 11. CDR3 in DNA: TGTGCCAGCAGCTTTCCCCAGGGACTAGCGGGAGGGCGGGCCACCGGGGAGCTGTTTTTT. Amino acids: CASSFPQGLAGGRATGELFF.

A remark on this clonotype: This may arise from a read error, as a much more abundant clone is one base away. The chain links TRBV6-9 to TRBJ1-1, with a weak D call TRBD1 (5 bases). The germline gives CDR1 MNHGY, CDR2 SVAAGI. CDR3 length: 14 residues. V was pared by 4 bases and J by 7 bases, with 16 bases between. This CDR3 is CASSSREHLFEAFF. The DNA of the CDR3 is TGTGCCAGCAGTTCCAGGGAACATCTCTTTGAAGCTTTCTTT.

Written as DNA, the CDR3 is TGTGCCAGCAGCGACCGACAGGGTGGTCAGCCCCAGCATTTT. Protein sequence: CASSDRQGGQPQHF. The chain has TRBV2 and TRBJ1-5, with 7 positions matching TRBD1. From germline, CDR1 is SNHLY and CDR2 FYNNEI. Germline trimming cut 6 bases from V and 6 bases from J; bases unmatched to any gene: 8. The CDR3 contains 14 residues.

This clonotype has ten or more counts. The chain recombines TRBV20-1 with TRBJ2-1; TRBD2 is a possible D gene (6 bases). V was clipped by 6 bases and J by 9 bases, with 18 bases between them. Per the germline V gene, CDR1 is DFQATT and CDR2 is SNEGSKA (reference sequence). CDR3 length: 13 residues. CDR3 coding DNA: TGCAGTGCCCATCCGGGACTCGCTTTTGAGCAGTTCTTC. This gives the protein CSAHPGLAFEQFF.